Following are 4 T cell receptor beta chains from one sample sequenced in a study of blood T cells in healthy people across ages. A second PCR, run for about 7 to 11 cycles, used a sample-barcoded 5' primer plus a J-beta primer mix. TCRdb called the 5' RACE reads again in MiXCR, with one record for every CDR3 protein. The sample lists around 1,000,000 distinct CDR3 sequences, approximately 25% seen once, with around 0.75% in the top ten. The same specimen was also included in a second study, on T cells of mothers and their children.

The source material was blood. Source of these receptors: a girl aged 2 to 9 in good health.

The chain carries TRBV15 and TRBJ2-5, with TRBD1 matching 7 bases. The J call could be wrong; TRBJ2-1 is a better fit for the DNA end. Germline loops: CDR1 LNHNV, CDR2 YYDKDF (reference sequence). The CDR3 runs 15 residues. CDR3 amino acids: CATSRDRGQDNEQFF. The CDR3 DNA sequence: TGTGCCACCAGCAGAGATCGCGGACAGGACAATGAGCAGTTCTTC.

This clonotype appeared a few times. This chain links TRBV29-1 with TRBJ2-5, with 9 bases fitting TRBD2. The DNA end favors TRBJ2-1, so the J call may be wrong. The CDR3 runs 13 residues. Germline lookup yields CDR1 SQVTM and CDR2 ANQGSEA. The CDR3 spells CSAGTSLTREQFF. The CDR3 DNA is TGCAGCGCAGGGACTAGCCTGACTCGTGAGCAGTTCTTC.

This clonotype was seen only a few times. V gene TRBV27 combines with J gene TRBJ1-6, with TRBD1 as a possible D gene (5 bases). In germline, CDR1 is MNHEY, CDR2 SMNVEV (reference sequence). The CDR3 sequence is 13 residues long. Trimming removed 4 bases from V and 9 bases from J, with 10 bases in between. DNA for the CDR3: TGTGCCAGCAGTTATGGCCAGGGTTCACCCCTCCACTTT. Protein product: CASSYGQGSPLHF.

This rearrangement joins TRBV7-2 to TRBJ2-5; possible D gene TRBD1, 5 bases. Trimming shortened V by 1 base and J by 3 bases, and 12 bases separated the two germline ends. CDR1 is SGHTA and CDR2 is FQGNSA in the germline V gene. The length of the CDR3 is 15 residues. The CDR3, as DNA: TGTGCCAGCAGCTTAGGCTGGGGCGGAGAAGAGACCCAGTACTTC. Its protein is CASSLGWGGEETQYF.